This note documents a single T cell receptor beta chain sequence. Its specificity is unknown. Other DNA sequences from this sample encode an identical CDR3 as well. CDR1 ENHRY and CDR2 SYGVKD come from the germline V gene. V lost 0 bases, J lost 4 bases, and 5 bases stayed unmatched. The CDR3 runs to 15 residues. This sample was included in a study of beta chain features in type 1 diabetes. A CD45RO/CCR7/CD25/CD127/CD95/CD27 panel sorted naive, central memory, regulatory and stem cell-like memory CD4+ cells. Whole-study findings and limits: There was a moderate but significant shortening of TCRB CDR3s in all four CD4+ subsets of Type 1 diabetes patients.

The whole isolated RNA underwent reverse transcription, so sequencing captured expressed TCRB transcripts. Libraries were prepared by immunoSEQ multiplex PCR; TCRdb keeps only in-frame clonotypes and omits some of them. This repertoire shows approximately 260,000 clones, just over 20% found once; its top ten account for 0.028%. The rearrangement uses TRBV10-3 and TRBJ2-5, with 7 nucleotides matching TRBD2. The sequence was obtained from a woman aged 40 to 50 with type 1 diabetes. The sample was naive CD4+ T cells from blood. The CDR3 here is CAISESTSGGETQYF. For the CDR3, the DNA is TGTGCCATCAGTGAGTCGACCTCGGGGGGAGAGACCCAGTACTTC.